The 26 T cell receptor beta chains below come from one sample, sequenced in a study of blood T cell repertoires in COVID-19. Data came from immunoSEQ multiplex PCR; TCRdb stores just in-frame clones and leaves some out. The sample shows around 250,000 clones, about 80% of them seen only once. Sequenced sample: peripheral blood. Receptor source: a human donor in a cohort sampled during active COVID-19.

The J gene is TRBJ2-3, the V gene TRBV3-1 (or the pseudogene TRBV3-2); maybe TRBD1 (5 bases). CDR1 and CDR2 from the germline V gene are LGHDT and YNNKEL (reference sequence). V was trimmed by 2 bases and J by 2 bases, leaving 20 bases between them. This CDR3 region has 18 residues. The CDR3 spells CASSQLAWGGSHTDTQYF. The DNA for the CDR3 is TGTGCCAGCAGCCAATTGGCATGGGGCGGTTCTCACACAGATACGCAGTATTTT.

This clone was recorded only once. The rearrangement joins TRBV25-1 to TRBJ1-1; D not certain. The CDR3 consists of 11 residues. Germline CDR1 and CDR2: MGHDK and SYGVNS. V lost 6 bases to trimming and J lost 3 bases, with 5 bases between them. The CDR3: CASSLYTEAFF. For the CDR3, the DNA is TGTGCCAGCAGCCTCTACACTGAAGCTTTCTTT.

The chain has TRBV6-5 and TRBJ2-5, with 9 bases lining up with TRBD2. Losses at the gene ends were 6 bases for V and 7 bases for J; bases not matched to a gene: 6. The CDR3 is made up of 13 amino acids. Per germline, CDR1 MNHEY and CDR2 SVGAGI. Written as DNA, the CDR3 is TGTGCCAGCAGAGGGACTAGCTTTGGGACCCAGTACTTC. Encoded protein: CASRGTSFGTQYF.

The chain combines TRBV10-2 with TRBJ1-4; no reliable D call. Trimming removed 7 bases at V and 10 bases at J, with 13 bases between. This CDR3 contains 12 residues. The germline gives CDR1 WSHSY, CDR2 SAAADI. For the CDR3, the DNA is TGCGCCAGCACCCATTCAATCGGAAAACTGTTTTTT. Translation: CASTHSIGKLFF.

The rearrangement joins TRBV7-2 to TRBJ2-5; D may be TRBD1 (6 bases). The V gene's germline CDR1 is SGHTA and CDR2 FQGNSA. The CDR3 is 14 amino acids. With 3 bases removed from V and 4 bases from J, the gap between germline ends came to 12 bases. CDR3: CASSFLQGLETQYF. CDR3 coding DNA: TGTGCCAGCAGCTTTCTTCAGGGGCTAGAGACCCAGTACTTC. Complete variable domain (other parts from reference TRBV7-2 and TRBJ2-5): GAGVSQSPSNKVTEKGKDVELRCDPISGHTALYWYRQSLGQGLEFLIYFQGNSAPDKSGLPSDRFSAERTGGSVSTLTIQRTQQEDSAVYLCASSFLQGLETQYFGPGTRLLVL.

The chain joins TRBV6-2 or TRBV6-3 to TRBJ2-7; D is unresolved. CDR3 length: 13 amino acids. Germline CDR1 reads MNHEY; CDR2 reads SVGEGT. V dropped 0 bases and J dropped 3 bases, with 6 bases sitting between them. CDR3 sequence reads: CASSYSVSYEQYF. In DNA, the CDR3 is TGTGCCAGCAGTTACTCTGTCAGCTACGAGCAGTACTTC.

The chain employs TRBV7-8 and TRBJ1-2, with D possibly being TRBD1 (6 bases). From germline, CDR1 is SGHVS and CDR2 FQNEAQ. CDR3 length: 16 amino acids. The V end was cut by 4 bases, the J end by 7 bases, with 22 bases between. CDR3 sequence (DNA): TGTGCCAGCAGCTACCTAATCATGGGGGGGCGCGGTGGCTACACCTTC. It encodes CASSYLIMGGRGGYTF.

The V call is TRBV28, the J call TRBJ2-7; possible D gene TRBD1, 6 bases. CDR1 MDHEN and CDR2 SYDVKM come from the germline V gene. V was cut by 8 bases and J by 0 bases, with 17 bases left in between. The CDR3 contains 15 residues. This CDR3 reads CASPPSAGASYEQYF. DNA for the CDR3: TGTGCCAGCCCCCCCTCCGCAGGGGCCTCCTACGAGCAGTACTTC.

This clone was recorded a few times. The chain couples TRBV24-1 to TRBJ1-2; D might be TRBD1 (6 bases). Per the germline V gene, CDR1 is KGHDR and CDR2 is SFDVKD. V was shortened by 4 bases and J by 0 bases, with 8 bases between the two germline ends. The CDR3 runs to 14 residues. The CDR3 DNA reads as TGTGCCACCAGTGAATCAGGGGCTAACTATGGCTACACCTTC. Translated: CATSESGANYGYTF.

This clone came up once. CDR3 sequence: CASSPAGGWITNEKLFF. The CDR3 bases are TGTGCCAGCAGCCCGGCAGGAGGTTGGATAACTAATGAAAAACTGTTTTTT. V usage is TRBV5-6 and J usage is TRBJ1-4; D is unresolved. Trimming stripped 4 bases from V and 1 base from J, with 17 bases between. Germline CDR1 and CDR2: SGHDT and YYEEEE. This CDR3 has 17 residues.

The V gene is TRBV28, the J gene TRBJ2-2, with D perhaps matching TRBD1 (6 bases). Germline V CDR1 and CDR2: MDHEN, SYDVKM. V was cut by 10 bases and J by 4 bases, with 25 bases left in between. The CDR3 is 17 amino acids. DNA of the CDR3: TGTGCCACTCAGGGGCGCGGGCCGCAAAGGGGCACCGGGGAGCTGTTTTTT. It yields the protein CATQGRGPQRGTGELFF.

V is TRBV11-2 and J is TRBJ2-3; tentatively, D is TRBD2 (5 bases). V lost 2 bases, J lost 1 base, and 16 bases lay in between. The germline gives CDR1 SGHAT, CDR2 FQNNGV. The CDR3 totals 17 residues. The CDR3 region has the DNA TGTGCCAGCAGCTTAATTGGAGGAAACTTTCGCACAGATACGCAGTATTTT. Translated: CASSLIGGNFRTDTQYF.

The chain employs TRBV3-1 (or the pseudogene TRBV3-2) and TRBJ1-2; 7 positions agree with TRBD1. In germline, CDR1 is LGHDT, CDR2 YNNKEL (reference sequence). V trimming: 4 bases; J trimming: 0 bases; junction bases outside the gene matches: 2. The CDR3 contains 14 residues. As DNA, the CDR3 is TGTGCCAGCAGCCGAGGGACAGCTAACTATGGCTACACCTTC. This gives the protein CASSRGTANYGYTF.

CDR3 in amino acids: CASSVGAQGGVEQYF. As DNA, the CDR3 is TGTGCCAGCAGCGTAGGGGCCCAGGGAGGAGTCGAGCAGTACTTC. The chain carries TRBV9 and TRBJ2-7, with a tentative D call TRBD2 (6 bases). V was trimmed by 0 bases and J by 6 bases, leaving 16 bases between them. The CDR3 runs 15 residues. Germline V gene lookup returns CDR1 SGDLS and CDR2 YYNGEE.

J is TRBJ2-7 and V is TRBV12-3 or TRBV12-4; D might be TRBD1 (6 bases). CDR3 length: 13 residues. V was pared by 5 bases and J by 0 bases, with 8 bases between. In nucleotides, the CDR3 is TGTGCCAGCAGTCGGGACACCTCCTACGAGCAGTACTTC. Protein: CASSRDTSYEQYF.

This clone was seen only once. This sequence joins TRBV5-1 and TRBJ1-5; D ambiguous. The CDR3 sequence is 15 residues long. Germline V gene lookup returns CDR1 SGHRS and CDR2 YFSETQ. With 0 bases removed from V and 6 bases from J, the gap between germline ends came to 13 bases. The CDR3 is CASSLGGNEGQPQHF. The CDR3 DNA sequence: TGCGCCAGCAGCTTGGGAGGGAACGAGGGTCAGCCCCAGCATTTT.

The chain carries TRBV5-5 and TRBJ1-1; TRBD1 might be the D (5 bases). Per germline, CDR1 SGHKS and CDR2 YYEKEE (reference sequence). V was shortened by 2 bases and J by 4 bases, with 18 bases between the two germline ends. The CDR3 is 16 amino acids. CDR3 nucleotide sequence: TGTGCCAGCAGCTTACACCTCAGGGTGGTTGGCACTGAAGCTTTCTTT. This translates into CASSLHLRVVGTEAFF.

V gene TRBV18 combines with J gene TRBJ2-1, with unresolved D. The CDR3 is 15 amino acids. The ends were cut back, 2 bases at V and 5 bases at J, with 13 bases in the middle. Germline lookup yields CDR1 KGHSH and CDR2 LQKENI. CDR3 sequence: CASSPGEWRNNEQFF. In DNA, the CDR3 is TGTGCCAGCTCACCAGGCGAGTGGAGAAACAATGAGCAGTTCTTC.

The chain recombines TRBV15 with TRBJ1-6; 7 nucleotides agree with TRBD1. CDR3 length: 14 amino acids. The junction had 1 base not matched to a gene; V was cut back by 1 base and J by 7 bases. Germline lookup yields CDR1 LNHNV and CDR2 YYDKDF (reference sequence). CDR3 in amino acids: CATSRGQGNSPLHF. CDR3 DNA: TGTGCCACCAGCAGAGGACAGGGAAATTCACCCCTCCACTTT.

This sequence joins TRBV6-5 and TRBJ1-1, with 9 bases lining up with TRBD1. The CDR3 is 14 residues long. CDR1 is MNHEY, CDR2 SVGAGI, per germline. Germline trimming cut 7 bases from V and 5 bases from J; bases unmatched to any gene: 8. Here the CDR3 reads CASKGTGFGTEAFF. CDR3 DNA: TGTGCCAGCAAAGGGACAGGGTTCGGGACTGAAGCTTTCTTT.

The chain is built from TRBV14 and TRBJ2-7; TRBD2 might be the D (5 bases). The germline CDR1 and CDR2 sequences are SGHDN and FVKESK. V was trimmed by 2 bases and J by 0 bases, leaving 8 bases between them. The CDR3 is made up of 14 amino acids. The CDR3 region has the DNA TGTGCCAGCAGCCAACGGACTGTCTCCTACGAGCAGTACTTC. Translating it yields CASSQRTVSYEQYF.

CDR3 amino acids: CASSQDPRLAGSAYNEQFF. DNA of the CDR3: TGTGCCAGCAGCCAAGATCCCCGACTAGCGGGTTCGGCTTACAATGAGCAGTTCTTC. This chain connects TRBV3-1 (or the pseudogene TRBV3-2) to TRBJ2-1; 10 nucleotides match TRBD2. J lost 4 bases, V lost 0 bases, and 12 bases had no gene match. The CDR3 covers 19 residues. Germline V gene sequence: CDR1 LGHDT, CDR2 YNNKEL (reference sequence).

With respect to this clone: The identical CDR3 is also encoded by other nucleotide sequences in the sample. CDR3 sequence reads: CASSYSRDSSYEQYF. CDR3 nucleotide sequence: TGTGCCAGCAGTTACTCTCGAGACAGCTCCTACGAGCAGTACTTC. The V gene is TRBV6-5, the J gene TRBJ2-7; D is possibly TRBD1 (5 bases). Trimming removed 0 bases at V and 0 bases at J, with 9 bases between. This CDR3 comprises 15 residues. Germline values: CDR1 MNHEY, CDR2 SVGAGI.

V and J are TRBV10-2 and TRBJ1-2, with 7 nucleotides matching TRBD1. The CDR3 loop spans 16 amino acids. The germline V gene has CDR1 WSHSY and CDR2 SAAADI. Germline trimming cut 0 bases from V and 3 bases from J; bases unmatched to any gene: 7. CDR3 amino acids: CASSESGFRGDYGYTF. The CDR3 nucleotides read TGCGCCAGCAGTGAGTCGGGGTTCAGGGGGGACTATGGCTACACCTTC.

The CDR3 coding sequence is TGCGCCAGCAGCCACAGACTAGCCTACGAGCAGTACTTC. Encoded protein: CASSHRLAYEQYF. The gene calls are TRBV4-1 and TRBJ2-7; a possible D gene is TRBD2 (6 bases). Between the trimmed V and J ends, which lost 3 bases and 2 bases, there was a span of 8 bases. CDR3 length: 13 residues. Germline assignment: CDR1 MGHRA and CDR2 YSYEKL.

V gene TRBV5-1 combines with J gene TRBJ1-1; the D gene is possibly TRBD1 (6 bases). The CDR3 runs 15 residues. Trimming stripped 5 bases from V and 4 bases from J, with 18 bases between. CDR1 SGHRS and CDR2 YFSETQ come from the germline V gene. The CDR3, as DNA: TGCGCCAGCAGTGAGGGGGTTCGGGTAGGCACTGAAGCTTTCTTT. Amino acid sequence: CASSEGVRVGTEAFF.